This entry concerns a single T cell receptor beta chain. This sample stems from a study of technical replicates of blood from several donors. The trim removed 10 bases at V and 12 bases at J, leaving 9 bases unmatched. Germline CDR1 SGHVS, CDR2 FNYEAQ. This CDR3 is 12 amino acids long. Libraries were prepared by immunoSEQ multiplex PCR; TCRdb keeps only in-frame clonotypes and omits some of them. This sample has approximately 11,000 clones, with approximately 94% found just once. The gene calls are TRBV7-6 and TRBJ2-1; the match to TRBD2 covers 10 bases. The receptor comes from a human donor in good health. Material: PBMCs. The DNA for the CDR3 is TGTGCCACGGGGCTAGCGGGAGCCGGGCAGTTCTTC. It is translated as CATGLAGAGQFF.